Listed below are T cell receptor beta chains from one sample, sequenced in a study of regulatory T cells in long-lasting Graves disease. In TCRdb, the multiplex PCR reads were re-called with MiXCR into one record per CDR3 protein. This repertoire shows a few hundred thousand distinct CDR3 sequences, 20% to 25% found once; its top ten account for approximately 15%. The sample here was peripheral blood mononuclear cells (PBMCs), taken at new diagnosis, from a patient treated with antithyroid drugs. The receptors were sampled from a female donor with Graves disease. Both conserved end residues are part of each CDR3. The order of the fields is V gene, clone size, J gene, D gene, CDR3 DNA, CDR3 protein. The D gene is left open where the match is weak. Clone size, where shown, is once, few, many, or a class for clones that have expanded.

V gene: TRBV12-3/TRBV12-4
clone size: -
J gene: TRBJ1-5
D gene: -
CDR3 DNA: TGTGCCAGCAGCTTGGCCCGATCCCACCGTGGGAGAGGACAGCAGCATTTT
CDR3 protein: CASSLARSHRGRGQQHF

V gene: TRBV2
clone size: many
J gene: TRBJ1-5
D gene: TRBD1
CDR3 DNA: TGTGCCAGCAGTCGAGGGACAGCCGACAATCAGCCCCAGCATTTT
CDR3 protein: CASSRGTADNQPQHF

V gene: TRBV6-2/TRBV6-3
clone size: -
J gene: TRBJ2-2
D gene: -
CDR3 DNA: TGTGCCAGCACTGGAGTGTTGAACACCGGGGAGCTGTTTTTT
CDR3 protein: CASTGVLNTGELFF

V gene: TRBV20-1
clone size: -
J gene: TRBJ2-1
D gene: TRBD2
CDR3 DNA: TGCAGTGCTAGAGGGAAACCGCGACTAGCGACGGTTGAGCAGTTCTTC
CDR3 protein: CSARGKPRLATVEQFF

V gene: TRBV7-2
clone size: many
J gene: TRBJ1-5
D gene: -
CDR3 DNA: TGTGCCAGCAGCTTATCGAGCAATCAGCCCCAGCATTTT
CDR3 protein: CASSLSSNQPQHF

V gene: TRBV6-1
clone size: -
J gene: TRBJ2-1
D gene: -
CDR3 DNA: TGTGCCTCGCGCTTGGACAGAATCCATGAGCAGTTCTTC
CDR3 protein: CASRLDRIHEQFF

V gene: TRBV28
clone size: many
J gene: TRBJ2-3
D gene: -
CDR3 DNA: TGTGCCAGCAGTTTGGAGACCGTGACGGGTACGCAGTATTTT
CDR3 protein: CASSLETVTGTQYF

V gene: TRBV20-1
clone size: many
J gene: TRBJ2-7
D gene: -
CDR3 DNA: TGCAGTGCTTCCAGGAGATCGGGGGGCAACTACGAGCAGTACTTC
CDR3 protein: CSASRRSGGNYEQYF

V gene: TRBV5-5
clone size: many
J gene: TRBJ2-5
D gene: -
CDR3 DNA: TGTGCCAGCAGCTTAACGGGGGCAGAGACCCAGTACTTC
CDR3 protein: CASSLTGAETQYF

V gene: TRBV29-1
clone size: many
J gene: TRBJ2-4
D gene: -
CDR3 DNA: TGCAGCGTTGAAGGAAGAGCCAAAAACATTCAGTACTTC
CDR3 protein: CSVEGRAKNIQYF

V gene: TRBV28
clone size: many
J gene: TRBJ2-3
D gene: -
CDR3 DNA: TGTGCCAGCAGGACATTGTCGGGGGGCACAGATACGCAGTATTTT
CDR3 protein: CASRTLSGGTDTQYF

V gene: TRBV28
clone size: -
J gene: TRBJ1-2
D gene: -
CDR3 DNA: TGTGCCAGCAGTTTAATCGGCAGGAGCTCAGGGGGCTACACCTTC
CDR3 protein: CASSLIGRSSGGYTF

V gene: TRBV5-6
clone size: -
J gene: TRBJ2-1
D gene: -
CDR3 DNA: TGTGCCAGCAGCTTGTTCTCAAGCTCCTACAATGAGCAGTTCTTC
CDR3 protein: CASSLFSSSYNEQFF

V gene: TRBV27
clone size: -
J gene: TRBJ2-7
D gene: -
CDR3 DNA: TGTGCCAGCAGACGCGCAGGGGCCTACGAGCAGTACTTC
CDR3 protein: CASRRAGAYEQYF

V gene: TRBV6-5
clone size: many
J gene: TRBJ2-1
D gene: -
CDR3 DNA: TGTGCCAGCAGTTACAGATGGAGCTCCTACAATGAGCAGTTCTTC
CDR3 protein: CASSYRWSSYNEQFF

V gene: TRBV29-1
clone size: many
J gene: TRBJ1-1
D gene: -
CDR3 DNA: TGCAGCGTTGAGGGTTCGGAGACCAGGGAAGCTTTCTTT
CDR3 protein: CSVEGSETREAFF

V gene: TRBV20-1
clone size: many
J gene: TRBJ2-3
D gene: -
CDR3 DNA: TGCAGTGCTAGAGATCTCTTCTACTCCACAGATACGCAGTATTTT
CDR3 protein: CSARDLFYSTDTQYF

V gene: TRBV5-1
clone size: many
J gene: TRBJ2-1
D gene: -
CDR3 DNA: TGCGCCAGCAGCAACCAACCCGGGGACGGTGAGCAGTTCTTC
CDR3 protein: CASSNQPGDGEQFF

V gene: TRBV7-2
clone size: -
J gene: TRBJ1-2
D gene: TRBD1
CDR3 DNA: TGTGCCAGCAGCCCCAGACAGGGCGAGGGCTATGGCTACACCTTC
CDR3 protein: CASSPRQGEGYGYTF

V gene: TRBV18
clone size: many
J gene: TRBJ2-5
D gene: -
CDR3 DNA: TGTGCCAGCTCGCGAGTGCAGGGACGGGAGACCCAGTACTTC
CDR3 protein: CASSRVQGRETQYF

V gene: TRBV20-1
clone size: many
J gene: TRBJ1-2
D gene: -
CDR3 DNA: TGCAGTGCTACAGGAACTACTAACTATGGCTACACCTTC
CDR3 protein: CSATGTTNYGYTF

V gene: TRBV5-1
clone size: many
J gene: TRBJ2-5
D gene: TRBD2
CDR3 DNA: TGCGCCAGCAGCTTGGCTAGCGGGGGGATTGAGACCCAGTACTTC
CDR3 protein: CASSLASGGIETQYF

V gene: TRBV20-1
clone size: many
J gene: TRBJ1-1
D gene: -
CDR3 DNA: TGCAGTGCTAAGGACATAGGGGCCTTCACTGAAGCTTTCTTT
CDR3 protein: CSAKDIGAFTEAFF

V gene: TRBV7-8
clone size: many
J gene: TRBJ2-2
D gene: TRBD1
CDR3 DNA: TGTGCCACCTCCCGAGGACAGGGTTGGACCGGGGAGCTGTTTTTT
CDR3 protein: CATSRGQGWTGELFF

V gene: TRBV20-1
clone size: -
J gene: TRBJ2-5
D gene: TRBD2
CDR3 DNA: TGCAGTGCTAGGGGAGTAGCGGGGGGGCTCGAGACCCAGTACTTC
CDR3 protein: CSARGVAGGLETQYF

V gene: TRBV20-1
clone size: few
J gene: TRBJ2-1
D gene: -
CDR3 DNA: TGCAGTGCTAGAGCCGGGAGCTGGGTCAATGAGCAGTTCTTC
CDR3 protein: CSARAGSWVNEQFF

V gene: TRBV6-1
clone size: many
J gene: TRBJ2-3
D gene: TRBD2
CDR3 DNA: TGTGCCAGCGCTCTAGCGGGATCGACAGATACGCAGTATTTT
CDR3 protein: CASALAGSTDTQYF

V gene: TRBV5-1
clone size: many
J gene: TRBJ2-1
D gene: -
CDR3 DNA: TGCGCCAGCAGCTTGGAGACAGACTACAATGAGCAGTTCTTC
CDR3 protein: CASSLETDYNEQFF

V gene: TRBV14
clone size: many
J gene: TRBJ1-5
D gene: -
CDR3 DNA: TGTGCCAGCAGCCCAACAAATGATAGCAATCAGCCCCAGCATTTT
CDR3 protein: CASSPTNDSNQPQHF

V gene: TRBV28
clone size: many
J gene: TRBJ2-7
D gene: -
CDR3 DNA: TGTGCCAGCAGTCACTACGAGCAGTACTTC
CDR3 protein: CASSHYEQYF

V gene: TRBV27
clone size: -
J gene: TRBJ2-4
D gene: TRBD1
CDR3 DNA: TGTGCCAGCAGTGTTACAGGGGGAGCAGGCAAAAACATTCAGTACTTC
CDR3 protein: CASSVTGGAGKNIQYF

V gene: TRBV7-2
clone size: many
J gene: TRBJ2-5
D gene: -
CDR3 DNA: TGTGCCAGCAGCCCGTCGTGGGGGCATGAGACCCAGTACTTC
CDR3 protein: CASSPSWGHETQYF

V gene: TRBV4-1
clone size: few
J gene: TRBJ2-6
D gene: -
CDR3 DNA: TGCGCCAGCAGCCCCTTCGACTCCTCTGGGGCCAACGTCCTGACTTTC
CDR3 protein: CASSPFDSSGANVLTF

V gene: TRBV5-4
clone size: -
J gene: TRBJ1-2
D gene: -
CDR3 DNA: TGTGCCAGCAGCATATCAGGGGCTAACTATGGCTACACCTTC
CDR3 protein: CASSISGANYGYTF

V gene: TRBV7-9
clone size: -
J gene: TRBJ1-2
D gene: -
CDR3 DNA: TGTGCCAGCAGCGAAACTACTGGGACCGAACTCGATGGCTACACCTTC
CDR3 protein: CASSETTGTELDGYTF

V gene: TRBV7-2
clone size: many
J gene: TRBJ1-1
D gene: -
CDR3 DNA: TGTGCCAGCAGCTTTCAAGGGCAAGGCACTGAAGCTTTCTTT
CDR3 protein: CASSFQGQGTEAFF

V gene: TRBV20-1
clone size: many
J gene: TRBJ1-5
D gene: TRBD1
CDR3 DNA: TGCAGTGCTAAGGGGACAGTCAATCAGCCCCAGCATTTT
CDR3 protein: CSAKGTVNQPQHF

V gene: TRBV5-1
clone size: -
J gene: TRBJ2-5
D gene: TRBD2
CDR3 DNA: TGCGCCACCCACCGCGGGGGAGGGCAAGAGACCCAGTACTTC
CDR3 protein: CATHRGGGQETQYF

V gene: TRBV9
clone size: -
J gene: TRBJ1-6
D gene: -
CDR3 DNA: TGTGCCAGCAGCCTAGAGGGACCGGGAAATAATTCACCCCTCCACTTT
CDR3 protein: CASSLEGPGNNSPLHF

V gene: TRBV20-1
clone size: -
J gene: TRBJ2-5
D gene: TRBD2
CDR3 DNA: TGCAGTGCTAGGCCGACTAGCGGGGGGGAAGAGACCCAGTACTTC
CDR3 protein: CSARPTSGGEETQYF

V gene: TRBV2
clone size: once
J gene: TRBJ2-3
D gene: TRBD2
CDR3 DNA: TGTGCCAGCAGGAGTATGGGAGGGTACACACATACGCAGTATTTT
CDR3 protein: CASRSMGGYTHTQYF

V gene: TRBV7-9
clone size: -
J gene: TRBJ2-1
D gene: -
CDR3 DNA: TGTGCCAGCAGCGTCACCTACAATGAGCAGTTCTTC
CDR3 protein: CASSVTYNEQFF

V gene: TRBV27
clone size: -
J gene: TRBJ2-7
D gene: -
CDR3 DNA: TGTGCCAGCAGTTCCGGGACCCTGGGCCTCGAGCAGTACTTC
CDR3 protein: CASSSGTLGLEQYF

V gene: TRBV20-1
clone size: many
J gene: TRBJ2-5
D gene: TRBD2
CDR3 DNA: TGCAGTGCTGCGCCGGGGGGGCAGGTGACCCAGTACTTC
CDR3 protein: CSAAPGGQVTQYF

V gene: TRBV19
clone size: -
J gene: TRBJ1-4
D gene: -
CDR3 DNA: TGTGCCAGCACCAGGAATGAAAAACTGTTTTTT
CDR3 protein: CASTRNEKLFF

V gene: TRBV28
clone size: -
J gene: TRBJ1-5
D gene: -
CDR3 DNA: TGTGCCAGCAGCCGACAGCAGAGAGATCAGCCCCAGCATTTT
CDR3 protein: CASSRQQRDQPQHF

V gene: TRBV5-1
clone size: -
J gene: TRBJ2-5
D gene: -
CDR3 DNA: TGCGCCAGCAGCTTGGGAAGTTCCGGTGCCGCGGGAGAGACCCAGTACTTC
CDR3 protein: CASSLGSSGAAGETQYF

V gene: TRBV7-2
clone size: -
J gene: TRBJ2-2
D gene: -
CDR3 DNA: TGTGCCAGCAGCTCTGAAGGGATCACCGGGGAGCTGTTTTTT
CDR3 protein: CASSSEGITGELFF

V gene: TRBV7-2
clone size: many
J gene: TRBJ2-3
D gene: -
CDR3 DNA: TGTGCCAGCAGCCCCTCGGGGGCAGATACGCAGTATTTT
CDR3 protein: CASSPSGADTQYF

V gene: TRBV4-3
clone size: once
J gene: TRBJ2-7
D gene: TRBD1
CDR3 DNA: TGCGCCAGCAGCCCCGCCGGGACAGGATCCTACGAGCAGTACTTC
CDR3 protein: CASSPAGTGSYEQYF

V gene: TRBV14
clone size: many
J gene: TRBJ1-1
D gene: -
CDR3 DNA: TGTGCCAGCAGCCCGAGACGGACAAGGGGAACTGAAGCTTTCTTT
CDR3 protein: CASSPRRTRGTEAFF

V gene: TRBV5-1
clone size: many
J gene: TRBJ2-1
D gene: TRBD1
CDR3 DNA: TGCGCCAGCAGCCGGCCGGGACAGGGGTCCAATGAGCAGTTCTTC
CDR3 protein: CASSRPGQGSNEQFF

V gene: TRBV7-2
clone size: -
J gene: TRBJ2-1
D gene: -
CDR3 DNA: TGTGCCAGCAGCTTAGGATTCAACCCTACCTACAATGAGCAGTTCTTC
CDR3 protein: CASSLGFNPTYNEQFF

V gene: TRBV28
clone size: many
J gene: TRBJ1-5
D gene: -
CDR3 DNA: TGTGCCAGCAGTTTAGCTCGAGAGCCCCAGCATTTT
CDR3 protein: CASSLAREPQHF

V gene: TRBV7-3
clone size: many
J gene: TRBJ2-3
D gene: -
CDR3 DNA: TGTGCCAGCAGTTCCAGCGGGCCCTCGGATACGCAGTATTTT
CDR3 protein: CASSSSGPSDTQYF